This is a list of T cell receptor beta chains from one sample in a study of T cell repertoires in cytomegalovirus infection. In TCRdb, the reads were re-called with MiXCR into one record per CDR3 protein. Seen here are around 550,000 distinct CDR3 sequences, around 27% observed once, and the top ten hold approximately 13%. The sample taken for sequencing was PBMCs. These receptors all come from a human donor in good health (CMV status not recorded). Some clones in this sample may be carry-over from other donors' samples. The CDR3 runs from the conserved cysteine through the conserved F or W. Fields, in order: V gene, CDR3 protein.

V: TRBV7-2; CDR3: CASSRTTGTTGYTF
V: TRBV18; CDR3: CASSPGTGHNEQFF
V: TRBV6-2/TRBV6-3; CDR3: CASRQNLGQSEGDTEAFF
V: TRBV3-1; CDR3: CASSQEGRANGYTF
V: TRBV4-1; CDR3: CASSQEERIGNQPQHF
V: TRBV28; CDR3: CASSPSSALGAYEQYF
V: TRBV7-2; CDR3: CASSLIVRYEQYF
V: TRBV27; CDR3: CASLIGTGPYQPQHF
V: TRBV7-2; CDR3: CASSINSGSYEQYF
V: TRBV7-2; CDR3: CASSLSRGQGTDTQYF
V: TRBV11-3; CDR3: CASSLDSRHEQFF
V: TRBV29-1; CDR3: CSVKTGRVFGGYTF
V: TRBV30; CDR3: CAWGSQEQGTDTQYF
V: TRBV28; CDR3: CASSLLGSGRREQYF
V: TRBV5-8; CDR3: CASSPGIMNTEAFF
V: TRBV7-6; CDR3: CASSSAGLVGEQFF
V: TRBV12-3/TRBV12-4; CDR3: CASRPTGTGTEKLFF
V: TRBV4-1; CDR3: CASSQEGGLSSYNEQFF
V: TRBV7-2; CDR3: CASSMAGGEQFF
V: TRBV30; CDR3: CAWSGRSVRGRTYNEQFF
V: TRBV19; CDR3: CASSAARQGGSYEQYF
V: TRBV13; CDR3: CASSSEGAGYTF
V: TRBV12-3/TRBV12-4; CDR3: CASSPNPGQLNEKLFF
V: TRBV20-1; CDR3: CSAMLAGDGTDTQYF
V: TRBV7-8; CDR3: CASSPRDRDSYEQYF
V: TRBV11-2; CDR3: CASSLERPSEAFF
V: TRBV29-1; CDR3: CSAGTGTLGNEQFF
V: TRBV19; CDR3: CASSLEGRINEQFF
V: TRBV7-2; CDR3: CASSSDRESSFNYGYTF
V: TRBV6-1; CDR3: CASSEGDKDTEAFF
V: TRBV7-8; CDR3: CASSLGTAPYEQYF
V: TRBV6-6; CDR3: CASSYGRLYEQYF
V: TRBV7-8; CDR3: CASSLAEGTTQYF
V: TRBV19; CDR3: CASSAGTSGSQETQYF
V: TRBV5-4; CDR3: CASSYDRGGLAAQETQYF